A single sample gave rise to the 18 T cell receptor beta chains below, sequenced in a study of T cell responses to AZD1222 COVID-19 vaccine. Only in-frame clones appear in the TCRdb table, and some are missing; sequencing was by immunoSEQ multiplex PCR. The table lists 100,000 to 150,000 clones, 89% of them singletons, with roughly 1.4% in the top ten. Sample: peripheral blood, taken on day 0 of AZD1222 vaccination. The receptors come from an adult in good health.

This clone was counted only a few times. V is TRBV7-2 and J is TRBJ1-1, with 8 bases that match TRBD1. CDR3 length: 14 residues. CDR1 is SGHTA and CDR2 is FQGNSA in the germline V gene. J lost 5 bases, V lost 8 bases, and 10 bases had no gene match. CDR3 in DNA: TGTGCCAGCGGGAGGACAGGGATTGGGACTGAAGCTTTCTTT. Translation: CASGRTGIGTEAFF.

The chain uses TRBV19 and TRBJ2-1; D gene uncertain. The CDR3 extends over 16 amino acids. The germline V gene has CDR1 LNHDA and CDR2 SQIVND (reference sequence). Trimming stripped 1 base from V and 1 base from J, with 11 bases between. CDR3 DNA sequence: TGTGCCAGTAGTATAGCGGTTTGGGGTTCCTACAATGAGCAGTTCTTC. It encodes CASSIAVWGSYNEQFF.

The chain is built from TRBV19 and TRBJ1-2; 9 bases match TRBD1. Germline CDR1 LNHDA, CDR2 SQIVND (reference sequence). Trimming took 4 bases from V and 4 from J; bases not matched to a gene: 7. The CDR3 contains 15 residues. This chain's CDR3 is CASSKADRGSYGYTF. The CDR3 DNA is TGTGCCAGTAGTAAGGCGGACAGGGGCTCCTATGGCTACACCTTC.

The rearrangement links TRBV28 to TRBJ1-4, with D tentatively TRBD1 (6 bases). CDR1 and CDR2 from the germline V gene are MDHEN and SYDVKM. The V end lost 5 bases, the J end lost 7 bases, and 14 bases lay between the germline ends. The CDR3 runs to 14 residues. CDR3 sequence reads: CASSAHREGEKLFF. The DNA of the CDR3 is TGTGCCAGCAGTGCCCACAGGGAGGGTGAAAAACTGTTTTTT.

This chain uses TRBV19 with TRBJ2-5; D gene unclear. The CDR3 loop spans 14 amino acids. V dropped 4 bases and J dropped 5 bases, with 14 bases sitting between them. Germline lookup yields CDR1 LNHDA and CDR2 SQIVND (reference sequence). The CDR3 loop reads CASSTLPPWETQYF. The CDR3 DNA sequence: TGTGCCAGTAGTACCCTCCCACCCTGGGAGACCCAGTACTTC. Complete variable domain (other parts from reference TRBV19 and TRBJ2-5): DGGITQSPKYLFRKEGQNVTLSCEQNLNHDAMYWYRQDPGQGLRLIYYSQIVNDFQKGDIAEGYSVSREKKESFPLTVTSAQKNPTAFYLCASSTLPPWETQYFGPGTRLLVL.

The genes are TRBV29-1 and TRBJ2-5; no firm D call. V lost 0 bases, J lost 5 bases, and 13 bases lay in between. Germline CDR1 SQVTM, CDR2 ANQGSEA. CDR3 length equals 14 residues. This CDR3 is CSVEDIWDRETQYF. The CDR3 DNA reads TGCAGCGTTGAAGATATTTGGGATCGGGAGACCCAGTACTTC.

The chain carries TRBV6-5 and TRBJ1-5; TRBD1 is a possible D gene (5 bases). The V gene's germline CDR1 is MNHEY and CDR2 SVGAGI. The V end was cut by 6 bases, the J end by 4 bases, with 16 bases between. The CDR3 extends over 15 amino acids. CDR3 coding DNA: TGTGCCAGCAGCTACGGGGGAGGGACGAATCAGCCCCAGCATTTT. Translating gives CASSYGGGTNQPQHF.

In DNA, the CDR3 is TGTGCCAGCAGCCAAAGAGAAATTGGGACGCCGAGCACCGGGGAGCTGTTTTTT. It translates to CASSQREIGTPSTGELFF. The chain links TRBV3-1 (or the pseudogene TRBV3-2) to TRBJ2-2; TRBD1 or TRBD2 may be the D gene (5 bases each). This CDR3 spans 18 amino acids. V lost 2 bases and J lost 4, with 20 bases in between. Germline V CDR1 and CDR2: LGHDT, YNNKEL (reference sequence).

The chain employs TRBV27 and TRBJ1-1; possible D gene TRBD1, 6 bases. Looked up from germline, CDR1 is MNHEY and CDR2 is SMNVEV (reference sequence). The CDR3 runs 14 residues. V was pared by 2 bases and J by 1 base, with 8 bases between. The CDR3, as DNA: TGTGCCAGCAGTTTAAGGGGGGGGAACACTGAAGCTTTCTTT. Residues: CASSLRGGNTEAFF.

This chain uses TRBV7-2 with TRBJ2-7; D unresolved. Germline lookup yields CDR1 SGHTA and CDR2 FQGNSA. The V and J ends lost 1 base and 2 bases respectively, with 6 bases between them. The CDR3 extends over 13 amino acids. This CDR3 reads CASSLDVTYEQYF. CDR3 coding DNA: TGTGCCAGCAGCTTAGATGTTACCTACGAGCAGTACTTC. The variable domain in full, completed from reference TRBV7-2 and TRBJ2-7, reads GAGVSQSPSNKVTEKGKDVELRCDPISGHTALYWYRQSLGQGLEFLIYFQGNSAPDKSGLPSDRFSAERTGGSVSTLTIQRTQQEDSAVYLCASSLDVTYEQYFGPGTRLTVT.

The chain combines TRBV19 with TRBJ2-7; 9 bases agree with TRBD1. V gave up 5 bases and J gave up 3 bases; unmatched junction bases: 2. The V gene's germline CDR1 is LNHDA and CDR2 SQIVND (reference sequence). CDR3 length equals 13 residues. Here the CDR3 reads CASSSGQGYEQYF. CDR3 DNA: TGTGCCAGTAGTTCGGGACAGGGCTACGAGCAGTACTTC.

The CDR3 loop reads CASSRDSGNTIYF. CDR3 nucleotides: TGTGCCAGCAGCCGGGACAGTGGAAACACCATATATTTT. This chain connects TRBV2 to TRBJ1-3; 7 nucleotides line up with TRBD1. Germline V lookup: CDR1 SNHLY, CDR2 FYNNEI. The CDR3 consists of 13 residues. Trimming cost V 6 bases and J 3 bases; bases outside gene matches: 2.

V and J are TRBV6-4 and TRBJ2-1; 7 nucleotides match TRBD1. With 6 bases clipped from V and 0 bases from J, the junction kept 5 bases outside the gene matches. The CDR3 has 15 residues. Germline assignment: CDR1 MRHNA and CDR2 SNTAGT. CDR3 in DNA: TGTGCCAGCAGCAGGGACAGCAGCTCCTACAATGAGCAGTTCTTC. Translation gives CASSRDSSSYNEQFF.

The chain couples TRBV6-2 or TRBV6-3 to TRBJ2-7, with D hard to call. Trimming shortened V by 2 bases and J by 3 bases, and 26 bases separated the two germline ends. Germline CDR1 is MNHEY and CDR2 is SVGEGT. This CDR3 is built from 19 residues. The DNA for the CDR3 is TGTGCCAGCAGTTACCGCAAAAGCGTCAGTCTGGGGTCTTACTACGAGCAGTACTTC. Translation: CASSYRKSVSLGSYYEQYF.

V usage is TRBV9 and J usage is TRBJ2-7; perhaps TRBD2 as D (6 bases). CDR3 length: 13 residues. Germline assignment: CDR1 SGDLS and CDR2 YYNGEE. V shed 4 bases and J shed 1 base, with 9 bases lying between them. In DNA, the CDR3 is TGTGCCAGCAGCTCGGGACTTTCCTACGAGCAGTACTTC. As protein: CASSSGLSYEQYF.

The rearrangement uses TRBV20-1 and TRBJ2-1; D may be TRBD2 (5 bases). This CDR3 comprises 13 residues. CDR1 is DFQATT and CDR2 is SNEGSKA in the germline V gene (reference sequence). CDR3 protein: CSDSAGDYNEQFF. CDR3 nucleotides: TGCAGCGATAGTGCGGGTGATTACAATGAGCAGTTCTTC.

The chain couples TRBV3-1 (or the pseudogene TRBV3-2) to TRBJ1-5; 10 nucleotides align to TRBD1. V was pared by 4 bases and J by 7 bases, with 4 bases of the junction left unmatched. CDR1 is LGHDT, CDR2 YNNKEL, per germline (reference sequence). CDR3 length: 14 amino acids. The CDR3 is CASSRDRGYQPQHF. CDR3 bases: TGTGCCAGCAGCCGGGACAGGGGTTACCAGCCCCAGCATTTT.

CDR3 DNA: TGTGCCAGCAGTTTAGCGACAGGGGTGGGGGATACGCAGTATTTT. Its protein product is CASSLATGVGDTQYF. The chain couples TRBV27 to TRBJ2-3; 8 nucleotides align to TRBD1. The V and J ends lost 2 bases and 6 bases, in that order; junction bases with no gene match: 7. The germline gives CDR1 MNHEY, CDR2 SMNVEV (reference sequence). CDR3 length: 15 amino acids.